The rows below give T cell receptor beta chains drawn from one sample of a study of beta chain features in type 1 diabetes. Profiling relied on immunoSEQ multiplex PCR, and the TCRdb table lists in-frame clones only, not all of them. The table includes 200,000 to 300,000 clones, less than 15% detected once. Sequencing was performed on naive CD4+ T cells from blood. These receptors all come from a woman in her thirties or forties in good health. The CDR3 runs from the conserved cysteine through the conserved F or W. Each record gives: J gene, V gene, D gene, clone size, CDR3 protein, CDR3 DNA. The D gene is left open where the match is weak. A row's size may be missing; if present it is once, few, many or a size class.

>TRBJ1-2|TRBV15|TRBD1|.
CATSRGPGTGQGYTF
TGTGCCACCAGCAGAGGTCCCGGGACAGGCCAGGGCTACACCTTC
>TRBJ2-2|TRBV5-1|TRBD1|.
CASSVSGTATGELFF
TGCGCCAGCAGCGTATCCGGGACAGCCACCGGGGAGCTGTTTTTT
>TRBJ1-2|TRBV13|TRBD1|.
CASSLGDRAMHYGYTF
TGTGCCAGCAGCTTAGGGGACAGGGCTATGCACTATGGCTACACCTTC
>TRBJ1-1|TRBV10-3|.|.
CAISTDVMNTEAFF
TGTGCCATCAGTACAGATGTTATGAACACTGAAGCTTTCTTT
>TRBJ2-7|TRBV2|.|few
CASSEGRAPYEQYF
TGTGCCAGCAGTGAAGGGCGGGCGCCCTACGAGCAGTACTTC
>TRBJ2-5|TRBV4-2|.|once
CASSLDYSGAQYF
TGTGCCAGCAGCCTGGACTATTCGGGGGCCCAGTACTTC
>TRBJ2-5|TRBV7-2|TRBD2|.
CASSSGGVGETQYF
TGTGCCAGCAGCTCCGGGGGGGTTGGGGAGACCCAGTACTTC
>TRBJ2-5|TRBV6-5|TRBD2|.
CASSYGAGETQYF
TGTGCCAGCAGTTACGGAGCGGGGGAGACCCAGTACTTC
>TRBJ2-4|TRBV2|TRBD1|.
CASSEPQGAGNIQYF
TGTGCCAGCAGTGAACCACAGGGGGCCGGGAACATTCAGTACTTC
>TRBJ1-5|TRBV6-6|TRBD1|few
CASSPDRAVSNQPQHF
TGTGCCAGCAGCCCGGACAGGGCGGTTAGCAATCAGCCCCAGCATTTT
>TRBJ1-1|TRBV7-2|TRBD1|few
CASSLDRGAEAFF
TGTGCCAGCAGCCTCGACAGGGGCGCTGAAGCTTTCTTT
>TRBJ1-1|TRBV5-4|.|few
CASSLDGRETEAFF
TGTGCCAGCAGCTTGGACGGCAGGGAAACTGAAGCTTTCTTT
>TRBJ2-1|TRBV6-1|TRBD2|.
CASSENPAGANNEQFF
TGTGCCAGCAGTGAAAATCCAGCGGGGGCCAACAATGAGCAGTTCTTC
>TRBJ2-6|TRBV5-1|TRBD2|few
CASSEVHLPGLAGSGANVLTF
TGCGCCAGCAGCGAGGTCCACCTACCGGGACTAGCGGGTTCTGGGGCCAACGTCCTGACTTTC
>TRBJ2-7|TRBV25-1|.|.
CASSELLGSRGEQYF
TGTGCCAGCAGTGAATTACTGGGTTCAAGGGGCGAGCAGTACTTC
>TRBJ2-2|TRBV4-3|.|many
CASSQDQATGELFF
TGCGCCAGCAGCCAAGATCAGGCAACCGGGGAGCTGTTTTTT
>TRBJ2-1|TRBV7-8|TRBD2|.
CASSPRQRDSYNEQFF
TGTGCCAGCAGCCCACGTCAGCGGGACTCCTACAATGAGCAGTTCTTC
>TRBJ1-2|TRBV12-5|TRBD1|.
CASRDRLGLYGYTF
TGTGCTAGCCGGGACAGGTTGGGACTTTATGGCTACACCTTC
>TRBJ2-1|TRBV7-2|TRBD1|few
CASSRDRGFPHEQFF
TGTGCCAGCAGCAGGGACAGGGGGTTTCCCCACGAGCAGTTCTTC
>TRBJ1-2|TRBV2|.|.
CASSEGVYNYGYTF
TGTGCCAGCAGTGAAGGCGTGTATAACTATGGCTACACCTTC
>TRBJ2-5|TRBV19|.|few
CASSHRARGETQYF
TGTGCCAGTAGTCACAGGGCGCGAGGGGAGACCCAGTACTTC
>TRBJ2-7|TRBV9|.|few
CASSPRTFSSYEQYF
TGTGCCAGCAGCCCCCGTACGTTCAGCTCCTACGAGCAGTACTTC
>TRBJ2-5|TRBV7-9|TRBD1|.
CASSVSGTGGRETQYF
TGTGCCAGCAGCGTATCCGGGACAGGGGGAAGGGAGACCCAGTACTTC
>TRBJ2-1|TRBV2|TRBD2|few
CASSSFSGGEQFF
TGTGCCAGCAGTTCCTTTAGCGGGGGTGAGCAGTTCTTC
>TRBJ2-2|TRBV5-4|.|.
CASSLGQGYTGELFF
TGTGCCAGCAGCTTGGGGCAGGGATACACCGGGGAGCTGTTTTTT
>TRBJ2-1|TRBV7-2|.|many
CASSLTGHEQFF
TGTGCCAGCAGTTTAACAGGGCATGAGCAGTTCTTC
>TRBJ1-5|TRBV2|.|.
CASSELRGSQPQHF
TGTGCCAGCAGTGAACTCAGGGGAAGTCAGCCCCAGCATTTT
>TRBJ2-1|TRBV4-3|.|many
CASGGDRDNEQFF
TGCGCCAGCGGCGGGGATAGGGACAATGAGCAGTTCTTC
>TRBJ1-2|TRBV29-1|TRBD1|.
CSGDRGDYGYTF
TGCAGCGGGGACAGGGGTGACTATGGCTACACCTTC
>TRBJ1-5|TRBV5-1|.|few
CASSEEPDNQPQHF
TGCGCCAGCAGCGAGGAACCTGACAATCAGCCCCAGCATTTT
>TRBJ1-1|TRBV4-2|.|.
CASSQGGGMTMNTEAFF
TGTGCCAGCAGCCAAGGAGGAGGGATGACCATGAACACTGAAGCTTTCTTT
>TRBJ2-5|TRBV2|.|few
CASSDPGSGETQYF
TGTGCCAGCAGTGACCCAGGGTCGGGAGAGACCCAGTACTTC
>TRBJ1-2|TRBV10-3|TRBD1|.
CAISVDRGQGYTF
TGTGCCATCAGTGTCGACAGGGGGCAAGGCTACACCTTC
>TRBJ2-2|TRBV10-3|.|few
CAISESGGLATGELFF
TGTGCCATCAGTGAGTCTGGCGGACTCGCCACCGGGGAGCTGTTTTTT
>TRBJ1-2|TRBV7-9|.|.
CASSFTGSRGYTF
TGTGCCAGCAGCTTTACAGGGTCTAGAGGCTACACCTTC
>TRBJ2-1|TRBV19|.|.
CASSITSVPSSYNEQFF
TGTGCCAGTAGTATAACCTCGGTTCCGAGCTCCTACAATGAGCAGTTCTTC
>TRBJ2-4|TRBV10-3|TRBD2|.
CAISDGTSGAKNIQYF
TGTGCCATCAGTGATGGGACTAGCGGGGCCAAAAACATTCAGTACTTC
>TRBJ1-1|TRBV27|TRBD1|.
CASEGANTEAFF
TGTGCCAGCGAGGGGGCGAACACTGAAGCTTTCTTT
>TRBJ2-7|TRBV11-2|TRBD2|.
CASNLAGGPSHEQYF
TGTGCCAGCAACCTAGCGGGGGGTCCCTCGCACGAGCAGTACTTC
>TRBJ2-1|TRBV28|.|.
CASSPLGGLAHEQFF
TGTGCCAGCAGTCCCCTCGGCGGACTCGCGCATGAGCAGTTCTTC
>TRBJ2-1|TRBV10-2|TRBD2|.
CASSSFGGGNNEQFF
TGCGCCAGCTCGTCATTTGGCGGGGGGAACAATGAGCAGTTCTTC
>TRBJ2-1|TRBV19|.|few
CASSINEDEQFF
TGTGCCAGTAGTATTAACGAGGATGAGCAGTTCTTC
>TRBJ2-3|TRBV7-2|.|few
CASSIAFVDTQYF
TGTGCCAGCAGCATAGCCTTTGTAGATACGCAGTATTTT
>TRBJ2-3|TRBV5-4|TRBD2|few
CASSLRLAGGSTDTQYF
TGTGCCAGCAGCTTGCGGCTAGCGGGGGGTAGCACAGATACGCAGTATTTT
>TRBJ2-5|TRBV7-2|.|.
CASSLEWAEQTQYF
TGTGCCAGCAGCTTAGAATGGGCCGAGCAGACCCAGTACTTC
>TRBJ1-2|TRBV19|TRBD1|.
CASSTRDRGRGYTF
TGTGCCAGTAGTACCCGGGACAGGGGGCGAGGCTACACCTTC
>TRBJ2-5|TRBV4-2|TRBD2|few
CASSQDGSGGTQETQYF
TGTGCCAGCAGCCAAGATGGCAGCGGGGGGACCCAAGAGACCCAGTACTTC
>TRBJ1-2|TRBV29-1|TRBD1|.
CSVEDGQGNYGYTF
TGCAGCGTCGAAGACGGACAGGGTAACTATGGCTACACCTTC
>TRBJ2-7|TRBV5-4|TRBD2|.
CASSRGGGTYEQYF
TGTGCCAGCAGCCGCGGGGGGGGGACCTACGAGCAGTACTTC
>TRBJ2-3|TRBV9|TRBD2|.
CASSVGQRGGSDTQYF
TGTGCCAGCAGCGTAGGTCAGCGGGGGGGGTCAGATACGCAGTATTTT
>TRBJ1-2|TRBV5-1|.|.
CASSLGTANYGYTF
TGCGCCAGCAGCTTGGGGACAGCTAACTATGGCTACACCTTC
>TRBJ2-5|TRBV19|.|.
CASSIRGRLAQETQYF
TGTGCCAGTAGTATTAGGGGCAGACTTGCCCAAGAGACCCAGTACTTC